The sequence of this T cell receptor beta chain was determined in a study of cytomegalovirus exposure and HLA in healthy donors. Both 60 Vbeta primers and 13 Jbeta primers went into the PCR. TCRdb keeps only in-frame clones here, not all; method: immunoSEQ multiplex PCR. The sample records 150,000 or so clones, 75% to 85% being singletons. Comment on this clone: Its specificity is not known.

Study-level findings and limits: TCR beta sequences numbering more than 15,000 were associated with HLA alleles at 0.05 false discovery rate in a later analysis.

CDR1 and CDR2 (germline): SGHTA, FQGTGA. The CDR3 contains 15 residues. Trimming removed 1 base at V and 0 bases at J, with 8 bases between. The clonotype comes from a man aged 25 to 45 in good health and CMV-seropositive. The chain couples TRBV7-3 to TRBJ2-3; no firm D call. The sequenced sample consisted of PBMCs. This CDR3 is CASSLSSRSTDTQYF. In DNA, the CDR3 is TGTGCCAGCAGCTTAAGTTCCAGGAGCACAGATACGCAGTATTTT.